This T cell receptor beta chain was captured in a study of control samples from healthy donors and cancer patients (dated by TCRdb to 2020 to 2022). Library prep was done by the immunoSEQ multiplex PCR assay. TCRdb obtained this table from immuneACCESS and retained in-frame rearrangements with V and J assigned. These tables miss some clones; where compared with another copy, unresolved V genes account for less than half of the shortfall, and the remainder is unexplained. The sample records some 90,000 clones, 90% to 95% of which are singletons. The biggest ten clones account for around 1% of the sample. Per the germline V gene (reference sequence), LNHDA is the CDR1 and SQIVND is the CDR2. Taken from cysteine to phenylalanine, the CDR3 has 15 residues. CDR3 DNA only is kept here, 45 bases in frame from base 1. Deletion took 4 bases off V and 2 bases off J, with a span of 14 bases between the germline ends.

Details on this clone: Its antigen remains undetermined. It has no much larger one-base neighbor in the sample; base qualities were not kept.

The receptor chain draws on TRBV19 and TRBJ1-2; the D gene cannot be resolved reliably. The sequenced sample was blood. The origin of this receptor is a woman aged 25 to 39 in good health. The nucleotide sequence is given as TGTGCCAGTAGTACTACTTCGACCGGAAACTATGGCTACACCTTC. This codes for CASSTTSTGNYGYTF.